This TCR beta chain came from a study of blood T cell repertoires in COVID-19. Sequencing used immunoSEQ multiplex PCR; TCRdb keeps in-frame clones, though not all of them. In the table there are fewer than 400,000 clones, roughly 89% of which are singletons. Germline assignment: CDR1 MNHNY and CDR2 SVGAGI (reference sequence). The CDR3 spans 14 residues. Trimming removed 5 bases from V and 5 bases from J; junction bases left unmatched: 6. Recruited during active infection, patients (from Seattle) were subsequently followed longitudinally. This TCR was recovered from a woman aged 25 to 39 with COVID-19, enrolled during active disease. The rearrangement links TRBV6-6 to TRBJ2-4; 7 bases are shared with TRBD1. Source material: peripheral blood. The DNA for the CDR3 is TGTGCCAGCAGTCCCTCCGGGACAGAAAACATTCAGTACTTC. Translating it yields CASSPSGTENIQYF.